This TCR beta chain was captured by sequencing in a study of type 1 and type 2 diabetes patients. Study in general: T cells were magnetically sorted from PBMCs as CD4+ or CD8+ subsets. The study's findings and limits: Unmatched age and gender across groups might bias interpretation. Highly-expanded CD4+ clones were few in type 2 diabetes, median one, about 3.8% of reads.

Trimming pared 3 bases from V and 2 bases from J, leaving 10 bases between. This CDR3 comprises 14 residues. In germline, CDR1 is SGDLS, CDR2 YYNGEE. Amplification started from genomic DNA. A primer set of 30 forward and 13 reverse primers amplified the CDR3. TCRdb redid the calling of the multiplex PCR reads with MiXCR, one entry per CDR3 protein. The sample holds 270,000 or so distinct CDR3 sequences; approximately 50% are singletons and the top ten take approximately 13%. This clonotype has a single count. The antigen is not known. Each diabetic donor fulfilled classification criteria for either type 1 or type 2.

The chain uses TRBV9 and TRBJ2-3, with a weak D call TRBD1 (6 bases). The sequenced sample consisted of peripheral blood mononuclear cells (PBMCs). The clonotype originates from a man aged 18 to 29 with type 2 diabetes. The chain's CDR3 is CASSGGHLTDTQYF. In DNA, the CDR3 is TGTGCCAGCAGCGGGGGACACCTCACAGATACGCAGTATTTT.